This entry concerns a single TCR beta chain. Its cognate antigen is unknown. The sample has other DNA sequences that encode this CDR3 too. These data belong to a study of shared clonotypes between healthy human individuals. Study-wide background: Each donor contributed plates that comprised three CD4 naive, three CD4 memory, two CD8 naive and one CD8 memory. General study points: When naive CD4 clonotypes were compared across a few donors, around 5% were shared.

Division of CD4+ cells produced a CD45RA+ naive subset and a CD45RA-negative memory subset. V was shortened by 0 bases and J by 5 bases, with 11 bases between the two germline ends. The CDR3 is 14 amino acids. Germline lookup yields CDR1 SGDLS and CDR2 YYNGEE. Genomic DNA from each subset was divided evenly over several immunoSEQ plates. Produced via immunoSEQ multiplex PCR; TCRdb's table is partial and in-frame only. The profile shows approximately 1.5 million clones, less than 99% of them singletons. This chain joins TRBV9 and TRBJ2-5; D may be TRBD2 (6 bases). The receptor was isolated from a young man in good health. Input material: naive CD4+ T cells sorted from blood. Subset: CD45RA+ positively selected. CDR3 bases: TGTGCCAGCAGCGTAGCCGGGAGCCCTGAGACCCAGTACTTC. The encoded protein is CASSVAGSPETQYF.